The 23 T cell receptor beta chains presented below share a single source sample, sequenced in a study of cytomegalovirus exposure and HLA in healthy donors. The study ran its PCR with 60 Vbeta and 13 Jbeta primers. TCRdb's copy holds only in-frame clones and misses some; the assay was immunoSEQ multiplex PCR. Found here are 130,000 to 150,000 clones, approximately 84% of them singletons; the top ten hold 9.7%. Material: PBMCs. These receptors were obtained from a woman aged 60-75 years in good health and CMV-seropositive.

The DNA for the CDR3 is TGCAGCGTCGCGGACAGGGTTGGGGCCAACGTCCTGACTTTC. Translation: CSVADRVGANVLTF. The chain combines TRBV29-1 with TRBJ2-6; TRBD1 matches at 8 bases. Looked up from germline, CDR1 is SQVTM and CDR2 is ANQGSEA. The CDR3 length is 14 residues. J was trimmed by 3 bases and V by 6 bases; bases with no gene match: 4.

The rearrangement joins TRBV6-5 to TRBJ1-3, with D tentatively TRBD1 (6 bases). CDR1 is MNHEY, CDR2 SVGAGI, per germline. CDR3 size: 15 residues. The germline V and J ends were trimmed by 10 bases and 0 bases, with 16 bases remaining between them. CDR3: CATGTGQHSGNTIYF. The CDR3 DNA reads TGTGCCACAGGGACCGGACAGCACTCTGGAAACACCATATATTTT.

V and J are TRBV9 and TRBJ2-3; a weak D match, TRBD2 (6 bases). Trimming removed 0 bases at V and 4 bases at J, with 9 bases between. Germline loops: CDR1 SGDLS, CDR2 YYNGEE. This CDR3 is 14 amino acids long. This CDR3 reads CASSVGASADTQYF. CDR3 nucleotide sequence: TGTGCCAGCAGCGTAGGGGCTAGCGCAGATACGCAGTATTTT.

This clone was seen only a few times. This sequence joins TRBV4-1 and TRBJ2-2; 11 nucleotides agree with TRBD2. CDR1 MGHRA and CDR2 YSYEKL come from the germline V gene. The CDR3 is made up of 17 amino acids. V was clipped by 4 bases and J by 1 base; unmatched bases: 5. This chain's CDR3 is CASSLPTSGKNTGELFF. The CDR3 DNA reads TGCGCCAGCAGCCTTCCGACTAGCGGGAAGAACACCGGGGAGCTGTTTTTT.

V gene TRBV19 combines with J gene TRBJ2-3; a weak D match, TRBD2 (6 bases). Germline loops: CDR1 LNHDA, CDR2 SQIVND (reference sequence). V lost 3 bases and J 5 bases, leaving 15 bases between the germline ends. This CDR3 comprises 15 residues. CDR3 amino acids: CASSIPGLRGDTQYF. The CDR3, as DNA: TGTGCCAGTAGTATCCCGGGACTTAGAGGAGATACGCAGTATTTT.

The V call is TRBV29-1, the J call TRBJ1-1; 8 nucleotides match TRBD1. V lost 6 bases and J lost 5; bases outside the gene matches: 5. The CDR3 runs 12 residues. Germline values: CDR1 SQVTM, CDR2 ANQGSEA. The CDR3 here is CSVYRGGTEAFF. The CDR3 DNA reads TGCAGCGTATACAGGGGGGGGACTGAAGCTTTCTTT.

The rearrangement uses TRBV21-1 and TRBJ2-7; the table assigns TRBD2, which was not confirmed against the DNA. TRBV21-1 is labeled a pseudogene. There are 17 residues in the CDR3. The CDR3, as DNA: TGTGCCAGCAGCAAAGGAGAAAGGACTAGCAAGACCTACGAGCAGTACTTC. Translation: CASSKGERTSKTYEQYF.

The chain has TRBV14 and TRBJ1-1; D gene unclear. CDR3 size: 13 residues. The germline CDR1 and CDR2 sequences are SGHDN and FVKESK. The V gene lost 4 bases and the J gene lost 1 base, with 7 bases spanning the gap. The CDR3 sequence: CASSPPKNTEAFF. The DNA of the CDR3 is TGTGCCAGCAGCCCCCCAAAGAACACTGAAGCTTTCTTT.

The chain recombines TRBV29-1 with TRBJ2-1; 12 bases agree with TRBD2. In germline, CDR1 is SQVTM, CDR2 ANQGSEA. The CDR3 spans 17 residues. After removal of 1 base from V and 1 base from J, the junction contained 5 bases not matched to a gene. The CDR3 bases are TGCAGCGTTGAAGGACTAGCGGGAGAAGTGTCCTACAATGAGCAGTTCTTC. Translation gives CSVEGLAGEVSYNEQFF.

DNA of the CDR3: TGTGCCAGCAGACGAATCGGACTAGCGGGAGGGTTATACGAGCAGTACTTC. This sequence encodes CASRRIGLAGGLYEQYF. The V and J genes are TRBV28 and TRBJ2-7; 15 bases are a match to TRBD2. Germline V lookup: CDR1 MDHEN, CDR2 SYDVKM. This CDR3 is built from 17 residues. V was pared by 6 bases and J by 4 bases, with 10 bases of the junction left unmatched. The whole variable domain, remainder taken from reference TRBV28 and TRBJ2-7, is DVKVTQSSRYLVKRTGEKVFLECVQDMDHENMFWYRQDPGLGLRLIYFSYDVKMKEKGDIPEGYSVSREKKERFSLILESASTNQTSMYLCASRRIGLAGGLYEQYFGPGTRLTVT.

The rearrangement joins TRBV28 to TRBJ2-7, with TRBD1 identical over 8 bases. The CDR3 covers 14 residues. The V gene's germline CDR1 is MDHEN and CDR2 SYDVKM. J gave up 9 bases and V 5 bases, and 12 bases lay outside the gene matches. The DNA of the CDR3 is TGTGCCAGCAGTAACCTCCGCCTCACAGGGGGGCAGTACTTC. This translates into CASSNLRLTGGQYF.

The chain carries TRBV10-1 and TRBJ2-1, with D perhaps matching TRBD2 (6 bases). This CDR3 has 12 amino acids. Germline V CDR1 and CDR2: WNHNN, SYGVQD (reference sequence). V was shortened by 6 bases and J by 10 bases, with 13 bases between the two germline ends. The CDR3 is CASSAGGAEQFF. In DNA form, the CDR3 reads TGCGCCAGCAGCGCCGGAGGGGCGGAGCAGTTCTTC.

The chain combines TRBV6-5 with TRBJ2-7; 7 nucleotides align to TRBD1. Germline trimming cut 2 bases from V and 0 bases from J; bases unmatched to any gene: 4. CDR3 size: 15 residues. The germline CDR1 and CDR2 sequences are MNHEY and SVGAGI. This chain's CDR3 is CASSYRQGVSYEQYF. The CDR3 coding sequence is TGTGCCAGCAGTTACCGTCAGGGGGTCTCCTACGAGCAGTACTTC.

This chain's CDR3 is CASRLAHAAGPYEQYF. The CDR3 nucleotides read TGTGCCAGCAGATTAGCCCACGCGGCGGGACCCTACGAGCAGTACTTC. The chain carries TRBV27 and TRBJ2-7, with a weak D call TRBD2 (6 bases). V shed 6 bases and J shed 2 bases, with 20 bases lying between them. Germline CDR1 reads MNHEY; CDR2 reads SMNVEV (reference sequence). The CDR3 runs to 16 residues.

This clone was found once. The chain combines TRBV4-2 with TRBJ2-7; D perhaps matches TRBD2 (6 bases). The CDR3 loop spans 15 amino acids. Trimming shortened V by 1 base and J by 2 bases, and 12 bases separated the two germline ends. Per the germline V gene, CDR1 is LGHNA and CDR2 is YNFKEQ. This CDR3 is CASSQGAGGTYEQYF. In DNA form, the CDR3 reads TGTGCCAGCAGCCAAGGGGCAGGAGGGACCTACGAGCAGTACTTC.

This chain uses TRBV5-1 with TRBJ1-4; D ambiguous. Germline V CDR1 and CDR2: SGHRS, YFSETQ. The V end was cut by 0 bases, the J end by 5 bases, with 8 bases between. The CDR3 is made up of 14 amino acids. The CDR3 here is CASSLGLINEKLFF. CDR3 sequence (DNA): TGCGCCAGCAGCTTGGGACTGATCAATGAAAAACTGTTTTTT.

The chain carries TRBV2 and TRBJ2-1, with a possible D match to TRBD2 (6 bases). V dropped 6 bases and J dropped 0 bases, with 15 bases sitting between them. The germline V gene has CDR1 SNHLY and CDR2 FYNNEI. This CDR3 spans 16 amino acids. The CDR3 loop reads CASSNREVSSYNEQFF. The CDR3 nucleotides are TGTGCCAGCAGCAATAGGGAGGTTAGCTCCTACAATGAGCAGTTCTTC. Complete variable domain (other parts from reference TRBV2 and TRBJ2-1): EPEVTQTPSHQVTQMGQEVILRCVPISNHLYFYWYRQILGQKVEFLVSFYNNEISEKSEIFDDQFSVERPDGSNFTLKIRSTKLEDSAMYFCASSNREVSSYNEQFFGPGTRLTVL.

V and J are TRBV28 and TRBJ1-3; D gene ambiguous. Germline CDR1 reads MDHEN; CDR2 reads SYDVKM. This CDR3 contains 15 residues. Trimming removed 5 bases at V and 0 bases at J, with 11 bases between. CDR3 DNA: TGTGCCAGCAGTCCGACGGGATACTCTGGAAACACCATATATTTT. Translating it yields CASSPTGYSGNTIYF.

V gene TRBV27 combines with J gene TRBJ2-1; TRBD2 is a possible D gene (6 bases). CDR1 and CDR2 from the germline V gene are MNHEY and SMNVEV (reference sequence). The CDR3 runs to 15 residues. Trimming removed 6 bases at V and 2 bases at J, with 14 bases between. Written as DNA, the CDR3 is TGTGCCAGCAGACAACCGGGACTGACCTACAATGAGCAGTTCTTC. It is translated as CASRQPGLTYNEQFF.

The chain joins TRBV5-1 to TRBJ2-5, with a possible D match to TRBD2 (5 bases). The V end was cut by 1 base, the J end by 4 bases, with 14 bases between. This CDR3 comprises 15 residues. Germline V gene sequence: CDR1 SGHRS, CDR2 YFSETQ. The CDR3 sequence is CASSLRSGFGETQYF. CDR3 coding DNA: TGCGCCAGCAGCTTGAGGAGCGGTTTCGGAGAGACCCAGTACTTC.

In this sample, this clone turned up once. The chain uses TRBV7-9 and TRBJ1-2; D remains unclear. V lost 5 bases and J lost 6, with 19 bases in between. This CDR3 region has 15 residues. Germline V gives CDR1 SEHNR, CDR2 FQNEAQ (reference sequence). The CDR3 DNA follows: TGTGCCAGCAGCCAAAGTCGGAGGGCGGGAGATGGCTACACCTTC. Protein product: CASSQSRRAGDGYTF.

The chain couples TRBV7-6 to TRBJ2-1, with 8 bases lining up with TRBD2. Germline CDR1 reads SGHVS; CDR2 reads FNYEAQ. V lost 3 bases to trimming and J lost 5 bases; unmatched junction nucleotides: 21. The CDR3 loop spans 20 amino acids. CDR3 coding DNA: TGTGCCAGCAGCTTTTACGCCTCGCCCTTAGGGCGGGAGGTCAACAATGAGCAGTTCTTC. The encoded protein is CASSFYASPLGREVNNEQFF.

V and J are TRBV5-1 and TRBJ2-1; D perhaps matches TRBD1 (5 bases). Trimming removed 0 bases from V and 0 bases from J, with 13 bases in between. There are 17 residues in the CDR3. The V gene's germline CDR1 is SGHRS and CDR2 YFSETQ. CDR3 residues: CASSLEAGLSSYNEQFF. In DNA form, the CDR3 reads TGCGCCAGCAGCTTGGAGGCAGGGCTTAGCTCCTACAATGAGCAGTTCTTC.